This T cell receptor beta chain was identified in a study of cytomegalovirus exposure and HLA in healthy donors. The study, taken as a whole, reports: The listing of roughly 160 TCR beta chains classed them as cytomegalovirus-associated. Subsequent analysis revealed that first-cohort TCR clusters tended to co-occur in the roughly 120 validation repertoires.

On this clone: Its specificity is not known.

V gave up 3 bases and J gave up 4 bases, with 16 bases separating them. Germline V gives CDR1 SGHVS, CDR2 FNYEAQ. This CDR3 region has 15 residues. Sequencing was performed with immunoSEQ multiplex PCR; in TCRdb, only in-frame clones are kept and a portion is missing. The sample consists of hundreds of thousands of clones, 86% of them appearing once. The receptor was derived from a woman between 18 and 29 years old in good health and CMV-seronegative. The gene calls are TRBV7-6 and TRBJ2-7, with D possibly matching TRBD2 (6 bases). Material: PBMCs. The DNA for the CDR3 is TGTGCCAGCAGCTTGGGGGACTTGAGACCTTACGAGCAGTACTTC. Translation gives CASSLGDLRPYEQYF.